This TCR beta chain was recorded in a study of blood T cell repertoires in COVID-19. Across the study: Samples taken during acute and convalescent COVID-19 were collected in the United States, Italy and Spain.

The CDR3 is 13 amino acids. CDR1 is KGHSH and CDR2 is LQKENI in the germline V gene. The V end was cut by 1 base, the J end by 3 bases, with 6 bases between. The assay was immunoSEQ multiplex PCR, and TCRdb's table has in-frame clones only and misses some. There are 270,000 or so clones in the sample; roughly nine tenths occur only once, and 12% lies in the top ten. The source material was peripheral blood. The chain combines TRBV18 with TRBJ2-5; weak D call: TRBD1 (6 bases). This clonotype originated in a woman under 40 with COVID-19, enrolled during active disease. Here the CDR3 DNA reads TGTGCCAGCTCACCACAGGGGGAAGAGACCCAGTACTTC. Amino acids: CASSPQGEETQYF.